A single sample gave rise to the 14 T cell receptor beta chains below, sequenced in a study of blood T cell repertoires in COVID-19. Method: immunoSEQ multiplex PCR; TCRdb's copy keeps in-frame clones and lacks some. This table holds around 270,000 clones, 80% to 90% found once. The sample consisted of peripheral blood. These receptors were taken from a man aged 55-75 years with acute or convalescent COVID-19.

The rearrangement joins TRBV18 to TRBJ1-2; 8 bases match TRBD1. Germline CDR1 reads KGHSH; CDR2 reads LQKENI. Germline trimming cut 5 bases from V and 2 bases from J; bases unmatched to any gene: 7. The CDR3 spans 15 residues. Here the CDR3 DNA reads TGTGCCAGCTCAACTTCCCAGGGGGCGAACTATGGCTACACCTTC. It yields the protein CASSTSQGANYGYTF.

This clone was recorded once. The rearrangement uses TRBV4-1 and TRBJ2-7, with D maybe TRBD1 (6 bases). The germline V gene has CDR1 MGHRA and CDR2 YSYEKL. This CDR3 comprises 15 residues. Trimming removed 6 bases from V and 4 bases from J, with 19 bases in between. CDR3: CASRSDNRVGYEQYF. The CDR3, as DNA: TGCGCCAGCAGAAGTGACAACAGGGTGGGGTACGAGCAGTACTTC.

The chain combines TRBV19 with TRBJ1-5; D is uncertain. This CDR3 region has 17 residues. Germline V gene lookup returns CDR1 LNHDA and CDR2 SQIVND (reference sequence). V dropped 4 bases and J dropped 3 bases, with 19 bases sitting between them. The CDR3 DNA reads TGTGCCAGTAGTACGCTGGGCAGGTTTACGGACAATCAGCCCCAGCATTTT. Translation gives CASSTLGRFTDNQPQHF. The variable domain in full, completed from reference TRBV19 and TRBJ1-5, reads DGGITQSPKYLFRKEGQNVTLSCEQNLNHDAMYWYRQDPGQGLRLIYYSQIVNDFQKGDIAEGYSVSREKKESFPLTVTSAQKNPTAFYLCASSTLGRFTDNQPQHFGDGTRLSIL.

The chain couples TRBV6-2 or TRBV6-3 to TRBJ2-7, with 8 bases aligning to TRBD1. The length of the CDR3 is 18 residues. Per the germline V gene, CDR1 is MNHEY and CDR2 is SVGEGT. The V segment lost 0 bases and the J segment 3 bases; nucleotides outside the gene matches: 13. The CDR3 DNA reads TGTGCCAGCAGTTACTCTGCCCCTCCGGGACAGGCCCTCTACGAGCAGTACTTC. It translates to CASSYSAPPGQALYEQYF.

CDR3 sequence reads: CASSYYGQGRNIQYF. In DNA, the CDR3 is TGTGCCAGCAGTTACTATGGACAGGGTCGGAACATTCAGTACTTC. This chain uses TRBV6-6 with TRBJ2-4; TRBD1 aligns across 8 bases. From germline, CDR1 is MNHNY and CDR2 SVGAGI (reference sequence). This CDR3 is built from 15 residues. V lost 1 base and J lost 7; bases outside the gene matches: 6.

The DNA of the CDR3 is TGTGCCAGCAGTTTATCCCGACTGGCGTTAGAGCAGTATTTT. Its translation is CASSLSRLALEQYF. This chain links TRBV27 with TRBJ2-3; D gene unclear. Germline CDR1 is MNHEY and CDR2 is SMNVEV (reference sequence). This CDR3 contains 14 residues. Trimming removed 0 bases at V and 11 bases at J, with 15 bases between.

This clone was detected only once. The J gene is TRBJ2-1, the V gene TRBV4-1, with a tentative D call TRBD1 (5 bases). The V and J ends lost 3 bases and 3 bases respectively, with 12 bases between them. CDR1 MGHRA and CDR2 YSYEKL come from the germline V gene. The CDR3 is 15 residues long. The CDR3, as DNA: TGCGCCAGCAGCCATTCAGGGCTGAGCTACAATGAGCAGTTCTTC. Translation: CASSHSGLSYNEQFF.

This chain uses TRBV4-1 with TRBJ2-5; D is possibly TRBD1 (6 bases). CDR3 length: 15 residues. The V end lost 4 bases, the J end lost 5 bases, and 17 bases lay between the germline ends. Germline-derived CDR1 and CDR2 are MGHRA and YSYEKL. The CDR3 sequence: CASSPRMGATETQYF. The CDR3 DNA follows: TGCGCCAGCAGCCCTAGAATGGGGGCAACGGAGACCCAGTACTTC.

This chain joins TRBV6-2 or TRBV6-3 and TRBJ2-5; 14 bases match TRBD2. The germline V gene encodes CDR1 MNHEY and CDR2 SVGEGT. After removal of 4 bases from V and 1 base from J, the junction contained 2 bases not matched to a gene. CDR3 length: 16 amino acids. For the CDR3, the DNA is TGTGCCAGCAGTTCGGGACTAGCGGGAGCCCAAGAGACCCAGTACTTC. Translation: CASSSGLAGAQETQYF.

This clone has a handful of counts. This rearrangement joins TRBV2 to TRBJ2-6; 7 bases map to TRBD1. V dropped 8 bases and J dropped 0; count of bases not matched to a gene: 10. The CDR3 has 17 residues. Germline V gene sequence: CDR1 SNHLY, CDR2 FYNNEI. CDR3: CASQTGFVASGANVLTF. Here the CDR3 DNA reads TGTGCCAGCCAGACAGGGTTCGTTGCCTCTGGGGCCAACGTCCTGACTTTC.

The J gene is TRBJ2-6, the V gene TRBV2; D not certain. The CDR3 length is 15 residues. The germline V gene encodes CDR1 SNHLY and CDR2 FYNNEI. Trimming cost V 0 bases and J 4 bases, with 7 bases left between them. In DNA, the CDR3 is TGTGCCAGCAGTGAAGCCGGTCCGGGGGCCAACGTCCTGACTTTC. It codes for CASSEAGPGANVLTF. Looking up the rest from reference TRBV2 and TRBJ2-6 gives the full variable domain: EPEVTQTPSHQVTQMGQEVILRCVPISNHLYFYWYRQILGQKVEFLVSFYNNEISEKSEIFDDQFSVERPDGSNFTLKIRSTKLEDSAMYFCASSEAGPGANVLTFGAGSRLTVL.

The V and J genes are TRBV6-5 and TRBJ2-3; 11 bases are a match to TRBD2. J gave up 10 bases and V 2 bases, and 5 bases lay outside the gene matches. This CDR3 has 14 residues. Germline values: CDR1 MNHEY, CDR2 SVGAGI. CDR3 protein: CASSYALAGGPQYF. CDR3 nucleotides: TGTGCCAGCAGTTACGCCTTAGCGGGAGGGCCGCAGTATTTT.

This clone was observed a handful of times. The J gene is TRBJ1-6, the V gene TRBV7-2, with D uncertain. With 3 bases removed from V and 6 bases from J, the gap between germline ends came to 6 bases. Looked up from germline, CDR1 is SGHTA and CDR2 is FQGNSA. This CDR3 is built from 13 residues. CDR3 DNA sequence: TGTGCCAGCAGCTTTTACATTAATTCACCCCTCCACTTT. Translating it yields CASSFYINSPLHF.

V gene TRBV29-1 combines with J gene TRBJ2-3; the D gene is possibly TRBD1 (5 bases). The CDR3 has 13 amino acids. V shed 6 bases and J shed 3 bases, with 13 bases lying between them. Germline V gene data show CDR1 as SQVTM and CDR2 as ANQGSEA. The CDR3 nucleotides are TGCAGCGTATGCAGGGTCGGTACAGATACGCAGTATTTT. Protein: CSVCRVGTDTQYF.